The clone carrying this T cell receptor (beta chain) was detected only a few times. TRAV- and TRBV-specific primers were used for first-strand cDNA, which covered alpha and beta chains. Over roughly 18 PCR cycles, TCRs were amplified from a constant-region primer and V-primer adapter. Each CDR3 protein gets one entry after TCRdb re-called the reads with MiXCR. The sample carries more than 9,500 distinct CDR3 sequences, 35% to 50% recorded once. The source of the sample is a study of low-dose radiotherapy and immunotherapy resistance in tumors. CDR1 is LNHDA, CDR2 SQIVND, per germline (reference sequence). The CDR3 extends over 15 amino acids. V lost 1 base, J lost 3 bases, and 13 bases lay in between. As their treatment, donors received nivolumab, ipilimumab, aspirin, low-dose cyclophosphamide and low-dose radiotherapy.

The chain employs TRBV19 and TRBJ2-7, with D perhaps TRBD1 (5 bases). This receptor was obtained from a human donor with advanced metastatic prostate, ovarian, gallbladder or colorectal cancer (not recorded which). This table probably holds off-target reads from a library built for another chain. The CDR3 sequence: CASSIVARADYEQYF. The CDR3 nucleotides are TGTGCCAGTAGTATAGTTGCCAGGGCGGACTACGAGCAGTACTTC.